This T cell receptor (beta chain) stems from a study of shared T cell receptors in the human thymus. The assay was immunoSEQ multiplex PCR, and TCRdb's table has in-frame clones only and misses some. The table has about 400,000 clones, 95% seen once; the top ten hold approximately 0.02%. The CDR3 is 20 residues long. The V gene end was trimmed by 0 bases and the J gene end by 2 bases; junction bases not matched to a gene: 10. The germline V gene has CDR1 MNHNS and CDR2 SASEGT. Material for sequencing was thymocytes. This TCR was recovered from a human donor. The chain employs TRBV6-1 and TRBJ2-6; 10 nucleotides agree with TRBD1. The CDR3 sequence is CASSEASPGQGLAGANVLTF. CDR3 in DNA: TGTGCCAGCAGTGAAGCTTCTCCGGGACAGGGGTTGGCTGGGGCCAACGTCCTGACTTTC.